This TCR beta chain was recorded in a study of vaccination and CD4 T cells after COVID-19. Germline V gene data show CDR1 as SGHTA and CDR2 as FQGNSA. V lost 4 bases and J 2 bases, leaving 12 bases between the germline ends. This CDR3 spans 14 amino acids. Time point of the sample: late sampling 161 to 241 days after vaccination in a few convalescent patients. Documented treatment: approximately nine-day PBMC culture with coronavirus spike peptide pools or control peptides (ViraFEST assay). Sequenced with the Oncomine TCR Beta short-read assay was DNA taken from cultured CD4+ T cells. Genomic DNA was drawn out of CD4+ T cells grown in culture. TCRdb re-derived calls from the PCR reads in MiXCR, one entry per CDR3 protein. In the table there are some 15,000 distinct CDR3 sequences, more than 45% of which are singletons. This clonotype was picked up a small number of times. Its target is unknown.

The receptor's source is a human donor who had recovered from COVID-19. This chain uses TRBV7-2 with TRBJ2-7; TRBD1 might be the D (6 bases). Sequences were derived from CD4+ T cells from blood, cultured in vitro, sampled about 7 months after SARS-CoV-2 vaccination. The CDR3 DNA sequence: TGTGCCAGCAGCTCCCAGCGACAGGCCTACGAGCAGTACTTC. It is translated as CASSSQRQAYEQYF.